A selection of T cell receptor beta chains follows, all from one sample in a study of T cells in tumors after PD-1 blockade. Clones were sequenced by immunoSEQ multiplex PCR, and TCRdb holds only the in-frame ones, with some missing. The sample shows around 50,000 clones, roughly 73% of them seen only once. The starting material was PBMCs, obtained before anti-PD-1 treatment. The receptors stem from a human donor with basal cell carcinoma. Both conserved end residues are part of each CDR3. The D gene is left open where the match is weak. Size values are once, few and many counts, or a class for expanded clones, and some rows have none.

size: .
V: TRBV5-1
D: .
J: TRBJ1-4
CDR3: CASSLAGNLNEKLFF
DNA: TGCGCCAGCAGCTTGGCGGGGAATCTTAATGAAAAACTGTTTTTT

size: once
V: TRBV19
D: TRBD1
J: TRBJ2-6
CDR3: CASSRQGTGGTSGANVLTF
DNA: TGTGCCAGTAGTAGGCAGGGAACAGGGGGGACCTCTGGGGCCAACGTCCTGACTTTC

size: .
V: TRBV9
D: .
J: TRBJ2-2
CDR3: CASSIPFDRDTGELFF
DNA: TGTGCCAGCAGCATACCCTTCGACAGAGACACCGGGGAGCTGTTTTTT

size: .
V: TRBV3-1/TRBV3-2
D: .
J: TRBJ2-2
CDR3: CASSHDSRDTGELFF
DNA: TGTGCCAGCAGTCACGACAGCCGGGACACCGGGGAGCTGTTTTTT

size: once
V: TRBV5-1
D: .
J: TRBJ1-2
CDR3: CASSSGSRSGYTF
DNA: TGCGCCAGCAGCTCCGGGAGCAGAAGTGGCTACACCTTC

size: once
V: TRBV5-4
D: .
J: TRBJ2-1
CDR3: CASSLAMVQFF
DNA: TGTGCCAGCAGCTTGGCGATGGTGCAGTTCTTC

size: once
V: TRBV7-3
D: TRBD2
J: TRBJ2-3
CDR3: CASSLGRGRAGTQYF
DNA: TGTGCCAGCAGCCTGGGGAGGGGTAGGGCCGGGACGCAGTATTTT

size: .
V: TRBV27
D: .
J: TRBJ2-7
CDR3: CASRGPSSYEQYF
DNA: TGTGCCAGTCGGGGGCCGAGCTCCTACGAGCAGTACTTC

size: .
V: TRBV5-5
D: .
J: TRBJ2-2
CDR3: CASSLDQGVVGELFF
DNA: TGTGCCAGCAGCTTGGATCAGGGCGTAGTCGGGGAGCTGTTTTTT

size: .
V: TRBV19
D: .
J: TRBJ2-3
CDR3: CASSISKGGTQYF
DNA: TGTGCCAGTAGTATCTCGAAGGGTGGCACGCAGTATTTT

size: once
V: TRBV30
D: .
J: TRBJ2-7
CDR3: CAWGQEAEQYF
DNA: TGTGCCTGGGGCCAGGAGGCCGAGCAGTACTTC

size: .
V: TRBV5-4
D: .
J: TRBJ2-3
CDR3: CASSLTRGSTDTQYF
DNA: TGTGCCAGCAGCTTGACTCGGGGGAGCACAGATACGCAGTATTTT

size: .
V: TRBV27
D: .
J: TRBJ1-5
CDR3: CASPDRDSNQPQHF
DNA: TGTGCCAGCCCCGACAGAGATAGCAATCAGCCCCAGCATTTT

size: .
V: TRBV5-1
D: TRBD2
J: TRBJ2-4
CDR3: CASSSGTSGTKNIQYF
DNA: TGCGCCAGCAGCTCGGGGACTAGCGGTACCAAAAACATTCAGTACTTC

size: .
V: TRBV10-3
D: .
J: TRBJ1-2
CDR3: CAIRPGRSYGYTF
DNA: TGTGCCATTCGTCCGGGACGTAGCTATGGCTACACCTTC

size: once
V: TRBV7-9
D: TRBD1
J: TRBJ1-5
CDR3: CASSKGQGTNQPQHF
DNA: TGTGCCAGCAGTAAAGGACAGGGGACCAATCAGCCCCAGCATTTT

size: .
V: TRBV6-1
D: .
J: TRBJ2-1
CDR3: CASSEVSGEQFF
DNA: TGTGCCAGCAGTGAAGTATCTGGTGAGCAGTTCTTC

size: .
V: TRBV11-1
D: TRBD2
J: TRBJ2-1
CDR3: CASSFLPGLGAEQFF
DNA: TGTGCCAGCAGCTTCCTCCCGGGACTAGGAGCTGAGCAGTTCTTC

size: .
V: TRBV7-2
D: .
J: TRBJ2-3
CDR3: CASSPYSGTDTQYF
DNA: TGTGCCAGCAGCCCCTATAGCGGCACAGATACGCAGTATTTT

size: once
V: TRBV12-3/TRBV12-4
D: .
J: TRBJ1-1
CDR3: CASASLVNTEAFF
DNA: TGTGCCAGCGCATCCCTTGTGAACACTGAAGCTTTCTTT

size: .
V: TRBV7-3
D: .
J: TRBJ2-2
CDR3: CASSLGLSKTGELFF
DNA: TGTGCCAGCAGCTTAGGTCTAAGTAAAACCGGGGAGCTGTTTTTT

size: .
V: TRBV7-6
D: .
J: TRBJ2-2
CDR3: CASSLRRARELFF
DNA: TGTGCCAGCAGCCTAAGACGGGCCCGGGAGCTGTTTTTT

size: .
V: TRBV19
D: .
J: TRBJ1-1
CDR3: CASRARAGGTEAFF
DNA: TGTGCCAGTAGAGCCCGGGCCGGGGGCACTGAAGCTTTCTTT

size: .
V: TRBV5-1
D: TRBD1
J: TRBJ1-2
CDR3: CVSSLRSTGGDYGYTF
DNA: TGCGTCAGCAGCTTGCGGTCGACAGGGGGCGACTATGGCTACACCTTC

size: .
V: TRBV5-6
D: TRBD2
J: TRBJ2-3
CDR3: CASSSSIVAGGPDTQYF
DNA: TGTGCCAGCAGCTCGTCGATAGTAGCGGGGGGTCCGGATACGCAGTATTTT

size: .
V: TRBV5-8
D: TRBD2
J: TRBJ2-1
CDR3: CASSLGLGGYPYNEQFF
DNA: TGTGCCAGCAGCTTGGGGTTGGGGGGGTACCCGTACAATGAGCAGTTCTTC

size: .
V: TRBV30
D: .
J: TRBJ2-7
CDR3: CAWSVGLGVNEQYF
DNA: TGTGCCTGGAGTGTAGGCCTAGGTGTAAACGAGCAGTACTTC

size: .
V: TRBV10-3
D: .
J: TRBJ1-6
CDR3: CAISLGQTNSPLHF
DNA: TGTGCCATCAGCCTAGGACAAACCAATTCACCCCTCCACTTT

size: .
V: TRBV2
D: TRBD1
J: TRBJ1-3
CDR3: CASSVQGNGNTIYF
DNA: TGTGCCAGCAGTGTACAGGGGAACGGAAACACCATATATTTT

size: .
V: TRBV6-6
D: .
J: TRBJ1-3
CDR3: CASSYLTGNTIYF
DNA: TGTGCCAGCAGTTACTTAACTGGAAACACCATATATTTT

size: .
V: TRBV9
D: .
J: TRBJ2-2
CDR3: CASAMSVGTGELFF
DNA: TGTGCCAGCGCCATGAGCGTCGGGACCGGGGAGCTGTTTTTT

size: .
V: TRBV9
D: .
J: TRBJ1-4
CDR3: CASSLSQGNEKLFF
DNA: TGTGCCAGCAGCCTTTCTCAGGGTAATGAAAAACTGTTTTTT

size: few
V: TRBV3-1/TRBV3-2
D: .
J: TRBJ1-2
CDR3: CASSHLTETNYGYTF
DNA: TGTGCCAGCAGCCATTTGACAGAAACTAACTATGGCTACACCTTC

size: .
V: TRBV18
D: .
J: TRBJ2-5
CDR3: CASSPNLSEETQYF
DNA: TGTGCCAGCTCACCTAACCTTAGCGAAGAGACCCAGTACTTC

size: .
V: TRBV19
D: .
J: TRBJ2-7
CDR3: CASSIGQETYEQYF
DNA: TGTGCCAGTAGTATAGGACAGGAGACCTACGAGCAGTACTTC

size: .
V: TRBV2
D: .
J: TRBJ1-6
CDR3: CASSARGGRQNSPLHF
DNA: TGTGCCAGCAGTGCCAGGGGAGGGCGGCAAAATTCACCCCTCCACTTT

size: .
V: TRBV5-6
D: TRBD1
J: TRBJ2-4
CDR3: CASSLGQGVRQNIQYF
DNA: TGTGCCAGCAGCTTGGGACAGGGGGTCAGGCAAAACATTCAGTACTTC

size: .
V: TRBV5-1
D: .
J: TRBJ2-7
CDR3: CASSPDKLESYEQYF
DNA: TGCGCCAGCAGCCCGGACAAACTAGAATCCTACGAGCAGTACTTC

size: .
V: TRBV19
D: TRBD1
J: TRBJ1-4
CDR3: CASSQGQGFNEKLFF
DNA: TGTGCCAGTAGTCAGGGACAGGGCTTTAATGAAAAACTGTTTTTT

size: once
V: TRBV7-9
D: .
J: TRBJ2-1
CDR3: CASSLLGRDEQFF
DNA: TGTGCCAGCAGCTTACTGGGCCGGGATGAGCAGTTCTTC

size: .
V: TRBV18
D: TRBD2
J: TRBJ2-5
CDR3: CASSSGLGSQETQYF
DNA: TGTGCCAGCTCATCGGGACTAGGGTCCCAAGAGACCCAGTACTTC

size: few
V: TRBV14
D: TRBD2
J: TRBJ2-7
CDR3: CASSQALAGVEYF
DNA: TGTGCCAGCAGCCAAGCACTAGCGGGGGTCGAGTACTTC

size: .
V: TRBV5-5
D: .
J: TRBJ1-4
CDR3: CASSFGWRTTNEKLFF
DNA: TGTGCCAGCAGCTTTGGGTGGCGGACAACTAATGAAAAACTGTTTTTT

size: .
V: TRBV13
D: .
J: TRBJ1-1
CDR3: CASSLVTVTEAFF
DNA: TGTGCCAGCAGCTTAGTGACAGTCACTGAAGCTTTCTTT

size: .
V: TRBV7-3
D: .
J: TRBJ2-3
CDR3: CASSPGTPDTQYF
DNA: TGTGCCAGCAGCCCCGGGACTCCAGATACGCAGTATTTT

size: .
V: TRBV7-3
D: TRBD2
J: TRBJ2-1
CDR3: CASSLLGGLAETNEQFF
DNA: TGTGCCAGCAGCTTATTAGGGGGACTAGCGGAGACCAATGAGCAGTTCTTC

size: .
V: TRBV15
D: .
J: TRBJ2-2
CDR3: CATRGGQANTGELFF
DNA: TGTGCCACCAGAGGCGGTCAGGCGAACACCGGGGAGCTGTTTTTT

size: .
V: TRBV3-1/TRBV3-2
D: .
J: TRBJ1-2
CDR3: CASSQGAGKSYGYTF
DNA: TGTGCCAGCAGCCAAGGGGCAGGGAAGAGCTATGGCTACACCTTC

size: .
V: TRBV6-2/TRBV6-3
D: TRBD1
J: TRBJ2-2
CDR3: CASSLQGHTGELFF
DNA: TGTGCCAGCAGCCTACAGGGGCACACCGGGGAGCTGTTTTTT

size: few
V: TRBV4-2
D: .
J: TRBJ1-2
CDR3: CASSQGGGNGYTF
DNA: TGTGCCAGCAGCCAAGGGGGGGGGAATGGCTACACCTTC

size: once
V: TRBV5-1
D: TRBD1
J: TRBJ1-4
CDR3: CASSLGTATNEKLFF
DNA: TGCGCCAGCAGCTTAGGGACAGCAACTAATGAAAAACTGTTTTTT

size: .
V: TRBV5-6
D: TRBD1
J: TRBJ2-7
CDR3: CASSSQGAEQYF
DNA: TGTGCCAGCAGCTCACAGGGGGCCGAGCAGTACTTC

size: .
V: TRBV29-1
D: .
J: TRBJ2-3
CDR3: CSGQTSLTDTQYF
DNA: TGCAGCGGCCAAACCTCGCTCACAGATACGCAGTATTTT

size: .
V: TRBV5-1
D: TRBD2
J: TRBJ2-3
CDR3: CASSSKRTSGGTDTQYF
DNA: TGCGCCAGCAGCTCCAAAAGGACTAGCGGGGGCACAGATACGCAGTATTTT

size: .
V: TRBV3-1/TRBV3-2
D: .
J: TRBJ1-4
CDR3: CASSQAGRGVGKLFF
DNA: TGTGCCAGCAGCCAAGCGGGAAGGGGGGTTGGAAAACTGTTTTTT

size: .
V: TRBV30
D: TRBD1
J: TRBJ1-6
CDR3: CAWSDQGAGNSPLHF
DNA: TGTGCCTGGAGTGATCAGGGGGCTGGTAATTCACCCCTCCACTTT

size: few
V: TRBV28
D: TRBD2
J: TRBJ2-1
CDR3: CASSSHQRDNEQFF
DNA: TGTGCCAGCAGTTCCCACCAGCGGGATAATGAGCAGTTCTTC

size: .
V: TRBV6-6
D: .
J: TRBJ1-2
CDR3: CASKQDLNYGYTF
DNA: TGTGCCAGCAAACAGGACCTTAACTATGGCTACACCTTC

size: .
V: TRBV21-1
D: .
J: TRBJ1-5
CDR3: CASSAGGGQGFEDQPQHF
DNA: TGTGCCAGCAGTGCCGGAGGAGGCCAGGGGTTTGAGGATCAGCCCCAGCATTTT